A selection of T cell receptor beta chains follows, all from one sample in a study of graft-versus-host responses after intestinal transplantation. These receptors lack a known antigen. The table came from immunoSEQ multiplex PCR; TCRdb's copy has only in-frame clones and leaves some out. The data show more than 90,000 clones, around 92% seen once. The material sequenced was unstimulated CD8+ T cells sorted from spleen or lymph node cells, taken before transplant. Receptors originate from a human donor who was the organ donor for an intestinal transplant. The CDR3 runs from the conserved cysteine through the conserved F or W. The order of the fields is clone size, J gene, D gene, V gene, CDR3 protein, CDR3 DNA. D genes are given only for firm matches. Expanded clones are given a class, and other clones once, few, many or no size at all.

. | TRBJ1-5 | . | TRBV4-1 | CASSQAGGLYQPQHF | TGCGCCAGCAGCCAAGCGGGTGGTTTGTATCAGCCCCAGCATTTT
. | TRBJ1-5 | . | TRBV15 | CATSTRARNQPQHF | TGTGCCACCAGCACCCGGGCCCGAAATCAGCCCCAGCATTTT
. | TRBJ2-7 | . | TRBV6-6 | CASSEAPAYEQYF | TGTGCCAGCAGTGAGGCTCCCGCCTACGAGCAGTACTTC
. | TRBJ2-5 | TRBD1 | TRBV7-9 | CASSPFRTGEETQYF | TGTGCCAGCAGCCCTTTCCGGACAGGGGAAGAGACCCAGTACTTC
. | TRBJ2-5 | . | TRBV29-1 | CSVEALKGPKWETQYF | TGCAGCGTTGAAGCACTTAAGGGCCCAAAGTGGGAGACCCAGTACTTC
. | TRBJ1-2 | . | TRBV5-1 | CASSLGAVNYGYTF | TGCGCCAGCAGCTTGGGTGCGGTGAACTATGGCTACACCTTC
. | TRBJ1-5 | TRBD1 | TRBV25-1 | CASSEALGQGTNQPQHF | TGTGCCAGCAGTGAGGCCCTGGGACAGGGGACTAATCAGCCCCAGCATTTT
once | TRBJ2-7 | . | TRBV5-1 | CASSYRTVSEQYF | TGCGCCAGCAGCTACCGGACAGTAAGCGAGCAGTACTTC
. | TRBJ2-7 | TRBD1 | TRBV6-5 | CASRPRDRVNYEQYF | TGTGCCAGCAGGCCCCGGGACAGGGTAAACTACGAGCAGTACTTC
. | TRBJ2-3 | . | TRBV18 | CASSPRSRVPDTQYF | TGTGCCAGCTCACCACGGTCTCGGGTCCCAGATACGCAGTATTTT
. | TRBJ2-1 | TRBD2 | TRBV19 | CASSMGTSLDEQFF | TGTGCCAGTAGTATGGGGACTAGTCTGGATGAGCAGTTCTTC
. | TRBJ2-3 | TRBD2 | TRBV5-6 | CASTLLTSSTAQYF | TGTGCCAGCACCCTTCTGACTAGCTCAACGGCGCAGTATTTT
. | TRBJ2-7 | . | TRBV13 | CASSLGRGVEQYF | TGTGCCAGCAGCCTAGGGAGAGGGGTCGAGCAGTACTTC
. | TRBJ1-1 | . | TRBV6-6 | CASSYRAGRTEAFF | TGTGCCAGCAGTTACCGCGCAGGGCGCACTGAAGCTTTCTTT
. | TRBJ2-1 | . | TRBV19 | CASSIGLGNEQFF | TGTGCCAGTAGTATAGGATTGGGCAATGAGCAGTTCTTC
. | TRBJ2-1 | . | TRBV20-1 | CSARINEQFF | TGCAGTGCTAGGATCAATGAGCAGTTCTTC
. | TRBJ1-4 | . | TRBV4-1 | CASSQDGGALFF | TGCGCCAGCAGCCAAGATGGCGGGGCCCTGTTTTTT
. | TRBJ2-1 | TRBD2 | TRBV6-1 | CASLAAYNEQFF | TGTGCCAGCCTAGCGGCGTACAATGAGCAGTTCTTC
. | TRBJ1-4 | . | TRBV29-1 | CSQKGGTNEKLFF | TGCAGCCAAAAGGGGGGAACTAATGAAAAACTGTTTTTT
. | TRBJ2-3 | . | TRBV7-6 | CASSLAHSYAQYF | TGTGCCAGCAGCTTAGCGCACAGCTACGCGCAGTATTTT
. | TRBJ2-3 | TRBD2 | TRBV11-2 | CASSSTSGIADTQYF | TGTGCCAGCAGCTCGACTAGCGGGATAGCAGATACGCAGTATTTT
once | TRBJ1-5 | . | TRBV27 | CASSYINQPQHF | TGTGCCAGCAGTTACATCAATCAGCCCCAGCATTTT
. | TRBJ2-5 | TRBD2 | TRBV19 | CASVKGLARETQYF | TGTGCCAGTGTTAAGGGACTAGCGAGGGAGACCCAGTACTTC
. | TRBJ2-7 | TRBD1 | TRBV2 | CASRRDSVTYEQYF | TGTGCCAGCAGACGGGACAGTGTCACCTACGAGCAGTACTTC
. | TRBJ2-3 | TRBD2 | TRBV29-1 | CSAQRELAEGDTQYF | TGCAGCGCCCAGCGGGAACTAGCGGAGGGGGATACGCAGTATTTT
. | TRBJ2-3 | TRBD2 | TRBV27 | CASREAGVDTQYF | TGTGCCAGCAGGGAGGCGGGAGTGGATACGCAGTATTTT
. | TRBJ2-3 | . | TRBV7-6 | CASSLVGPDTQYF | TGTGCCAGCTCCCTAGTAGGTCCCGATACGCAGTATTTT
. | TRBJ2-2 | . | TRBV9 | CASSVATGELFF | TGTGCCAGCAGCGTAGCTACCGGGGAGCTGTTTTTT
few | TRBJ2-7 | TRBD1 | TRBV5-6 | CASSFGTGDEQYF | TGTGCCAGCAGCTTCGGGACAGGGGACGAGCAGTACTTC
. | TRBJ2-3 | TRBD2 | TRBV7-2 | CASSLAPGRRRTQYF | TGTGCCAGCAGCTTAGCGCCCGGGAGGCGGCGGACGCAGTATTTT
. | TRBJ2-5 | . | TRBV7-9 | CASSLGFVREETQYF | TGTGCCAGCAGCTTAGGATTCGTCAGGGAAGAGACCCAGTACTTC
once | TRBJ1-1 | . | TRBV5-4 | CASSPGGGTEAFF | TGTGCCAGCAGCCCTGGTGGTGGCACTGAAGCTTTCTTT
. | TRBJ2-5 | . | TRBV19 | CASSWSPAFGAQYF | TGTGCCAGTAGTTGGAGTCCTGCCTTCGGGGCCCAGTACTTC
. | TRBJ2-7 | . | TRBV19 | CASSSYYEQYF | TGTGCCAGTAGTTCATACTACGAGCAGTACTTC
once | TRBJ2-3 | TRBD2 | TRBV2 | CASSEGTSGSLTDTQYF | TGTGCCAGCAGTGAGGGGACTAGCGGGAGCCTAACAGATACGCAGTATTTT
. | TRBJ1-2 | . | TRBV12-5 | CASGLEPRSANYGYTF | TGTGCTAGTGGTTTGGAACCCAGATCCGCAAACTATGGCTACACCTTC
. | TRBJ2-2 | . | TRBV9 | CASSLHGGQNTGELFF | TGTGCCAGCAGCCTACACGGGGGGCAGAACACCGGGGAGCTGTTTTTT
. | TRBJ2-1 | . | TRBV11-2 | CASSLVGAGDEQFF | TGTGCCAGCAGCTTAGTTGGGGCCGGGGATGAGCAGTTCTTC
few | TRBJ2-1 | TRBD2 | TRBV4-3 | CASSQGLATYNEQFF | TGCGCCAGCAGCCAAGGACTAGCGACCTACAATGAGCAGTTCTTC
. | TRBJ1-1 | . | TRBV6-6 | CASSYSRSRAEAFF | TGTGCCAGCAGTTACTCTCGGTCGCGGGCGGAAGCTTTCTTT
. | TRBJ2-5 | . | TRBV4-1 | CASSQDGQNQETQYF | TGCGCCAGCAGCCAAGATGGACAGAACCAAGAGACCCAGTACTTC
. | TRBJ2-7 | . | TRBV30 | CAWSGSETYEQYF | TGTGCCTGGAGTGGATCGGAAACCTACGAGCAGTACTTC
. | TRBJ2-1 | . | TRBV5-1 | CASSLDSSYNEQFF | TGCGCCAGCAGCTTAGACAGCTCCTACAATGAGCAGTTCTTC